The source of this T cell receptor beta chain is a study of blood T cell repertoires in COVID-19. Study as a whole: Acute-phase and convalescent COVID-19 samples originated in the United States, Italy and Spain. Sources were T cells, B-cell-depleted T cells, or PBMCs; the material itself was cDNA or gDNA.

Seattle patient enrollment occurred during active infection, with longitudinal follow-up thereafter. CDR1 is SGHDT and CDR2 is YYEEEE in the germline V gene. The CDR3 extends over 15 amino acids. Unmatched junction bases numbered 7, after V lost 4 bases and J lost 2 bases. Original analysis: Reference gene primer amplification in the assay estimated nucleated cell counts. Clones were sequenced by immunoSEQ multiplex PCR, and TCRdb holds only the in-frame ones, with some missing. The V and J calls and clone size were taken over from that table, and D and trimming were inferred from the DNA. The repertoire holds 77,000 or so clones, roughly 80% seen once, with approximately 7% in the top ten. There are a few counts of this clone.

This clonotype was obtained from a man under 40 with COVID-19, enrolled during active disease. This rearrangement joins TRBV5-6 to TRBJ1-1; 8 positions match TRBD1. The sequenced material came from peripheral blood. CDR3 DNA: TGTGCCAGCAGCCGAATGGACAGGGCTAACACTGAAGCTTTCTTT. Its translation is CASSRMDRANTEAFF. Complete variable domain (other parts from reference TRBV5-6 and TRBJ1-1): DAGVTQSPTHLIKTRGQQVTLRCSPKSGHDTVSWYQQALGQGPQFIFQYYEEEERQRGNFPDRFSGHQFPNYSSELNVNALLLGDSALYLCASSRMDRANTEAFFGQGTRLTVV.